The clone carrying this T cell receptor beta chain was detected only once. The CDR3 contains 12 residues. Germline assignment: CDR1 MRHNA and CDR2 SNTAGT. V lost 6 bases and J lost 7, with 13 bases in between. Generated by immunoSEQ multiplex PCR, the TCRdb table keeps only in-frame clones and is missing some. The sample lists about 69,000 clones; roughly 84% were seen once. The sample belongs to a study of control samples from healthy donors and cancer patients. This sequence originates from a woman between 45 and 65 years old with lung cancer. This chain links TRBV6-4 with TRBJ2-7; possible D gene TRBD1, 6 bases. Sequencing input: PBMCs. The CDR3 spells CASSVGQREQYF. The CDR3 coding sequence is TGTGCCAGCAGCGTAGGACAGAGGGAGCAGTACTTC.